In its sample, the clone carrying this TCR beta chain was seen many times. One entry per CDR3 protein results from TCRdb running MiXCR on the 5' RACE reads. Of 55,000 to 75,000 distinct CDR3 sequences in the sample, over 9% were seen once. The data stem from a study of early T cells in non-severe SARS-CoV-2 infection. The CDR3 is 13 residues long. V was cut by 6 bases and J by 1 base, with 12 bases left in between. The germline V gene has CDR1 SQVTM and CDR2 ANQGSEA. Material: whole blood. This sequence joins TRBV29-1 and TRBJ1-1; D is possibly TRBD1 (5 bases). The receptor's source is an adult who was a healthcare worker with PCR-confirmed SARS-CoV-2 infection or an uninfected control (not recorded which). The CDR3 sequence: CSVAGHPNTEAFF. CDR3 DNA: TGCAGCGTCGCCGGACACCCGAACACTGAAGCTTTCTTT.